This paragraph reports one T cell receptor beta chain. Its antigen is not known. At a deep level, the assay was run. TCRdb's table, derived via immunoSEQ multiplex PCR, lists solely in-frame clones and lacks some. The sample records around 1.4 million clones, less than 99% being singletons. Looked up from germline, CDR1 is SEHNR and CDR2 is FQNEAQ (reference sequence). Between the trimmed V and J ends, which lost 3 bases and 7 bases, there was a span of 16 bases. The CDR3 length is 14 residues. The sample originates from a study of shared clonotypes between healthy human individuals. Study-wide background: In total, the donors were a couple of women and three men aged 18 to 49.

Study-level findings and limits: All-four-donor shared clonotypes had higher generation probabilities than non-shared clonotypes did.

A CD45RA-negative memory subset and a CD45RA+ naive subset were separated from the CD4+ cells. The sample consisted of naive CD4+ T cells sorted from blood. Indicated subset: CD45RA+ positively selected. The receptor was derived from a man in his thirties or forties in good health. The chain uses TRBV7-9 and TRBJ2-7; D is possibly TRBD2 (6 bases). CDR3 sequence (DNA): TGTGCCAGCAGCTTGGGACTCCAGCCTAGGGAGCAGTACTTC. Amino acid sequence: CASSLGLQPREQYF.